These 32 T cell receptor beta chains share one sample of origin, sequenced in a study of blood T cell repertoires in COVID-19. Repertoires were generated with immunoSEQ multiplex PCR, while TCRdb's copy carries only in-frame clones and drops some. The table lists 350,000 to 450,000 clones, around nine tenths of them singletons. Sequenced sample: peripheral blood. The receptor set was obtained from a human donor in a cohort sampled during active COVID-19.

The chain has TRBV20-1 and TRBJ2-1; D is possibly TRBD2 (5 bases). The germline V and J ends were trimmed by 3 bases and 1 base, with 13 bases remaining between them. Germline V gene lookup returns CDR1 DFQATT and CDR2 SNEGSKA (reference sequence). The CDR3 length is 15 residues. The CDR3 bases are TGCAGTGCTAGTCACGGGATAAAATCCTACAATGAGCAGTTCTTC. This encodes CSASHGIKSYNEQFF.

This clone was picked up many times. The chain combines TRBV6-1 with TRBJ1-6, with TRBD1 identical over 7 bases. This CDR3 contains 15 residues. Germline V gives CDR1 MNHNS, CDR2 SASEGT. After removal of 2 bases from V and 9 bases from J, the junction contained 7 bases not matched to a gene. CDR3 residues: CASSESVEGASPLHF. CDR3 nucleotides: TGTGCCAGCAGTGAAAGTGTCGAGGGGGCTTCACCCCTCCACTTT.

V is TRBV6-1 and J is TRBJ2-2; D may be TRBD2 (5 bases). Germline CDR1 MNHNS, CDR2 SASEGT. CDR3 length: 15 residues. Trimming cost V 2 bases and J 2 bases, with 9 bases left between them. The CDR3 nucleotides read TGTGCCAGCAGTGAAAGTCGGGGAAACACCGGGGAGCTGTTTTTT. This translates into CASSESRGNTGELFF.

V gene TRBV5-3 combines with J gene TRBJ1-4; D is unclear. TRBV5-3 is an ORF; its function is uncertain. CDR3 length: 16 amino acids. V lost 5 bases and J 0 bases, leaving 14 bases between the germline ends. CDR3 coding DNA: TGTGCCAGAAGTTCCTCCGACACCCCAACTAATGAAAAACTGTTTTTT. The encoded protein is CARSSSDTPTNEKLFF.

This chain uses TRBV2 with TRBJ1-2, with D perhaps matching TRBD1 (6 bases). The CDR3 sequence is 17 residues long. Trimming removed 6 bases at V and 2 bases at J, with 22 bases between. CDR1 and CDR2 (germline): SNHLY, FYNNEI. The CDR3 DNA sequence: TGTGCCAGCAGCTTCGGGGGGCGCGGTGTTTTCAACTATGGCTACACCTTC. Encoded protein: CASSFGGRGVFNYGYTF.

V gene TRBV30 combines with J gene TRBJ1-5, with 7 positions matching TRBD1. This CDR3 is 13 amino acids long. Germline V gene lookup returns CDR1 GTSNPN and CDR2 SVGIG (reference sequence). V lost 2 bases, J lost 7 bases, and 5 bases stayed unmatched. The CDR3, as DNA: TGTGCCTGGAGTTTACAGGGGAGGCAGCCCCAGCATTTT. Translated: CAWSLQGRQPQHF.

The chain couples TRBV5-1 to TRBJ2-7, with TRBD2 identical over 7 bases. The CDR3 runs to 15 residues. V lost 0 bases and J lost 5; bases outside the gene matches: 8. Per germline, CDR1 SGHRS and CDR2 YFSETQ. CDR3 nucleotides: TGCGCCAGCAGCTTGGTGGGACTGGGGGGGAACGAGCAGTACTTC. It is translated as CASSLVGLGGNEQYF. Full variable domain (remainder filled in from reference TRBV5-1 and TRBJ2-7): KAGVTQTPRYLIKTRGQQVTLSCSPISGHRSVSWYQQTPGQGLQFLFEYFSETQRNKGNFPGRFSGRQFSNSRSEMNVSTLELGDSALYLCASSLVGLGGNEQYFGPGTRLTVT.

The rearrangement uses TRBV5-1 and TRBJ2-1, with 16 bases that match TRBD2. CDR1 SGHRS and CDR2 YFSETQ come from the germline V gene. The V segment lost 4 bases and the J segment 5 bases; nucleotides outside the gene matches: 0. There are 15 residues in the CDR3. The CDR3 region has the DNA TGCGCCAGCAGCGGGACTAGCGGGGGGGACAATGAGCAGTTCTTC. This encodes CASSGTSGGDNEQFF.

The V and J genes are TRBV2 and TRBJ2-5, with a tentative D call TRBD2 (5 bases). This CDR3 is 14 amino acids long. V lost 10 bases to trimming and J lost 0 bases, with 15 bases between them. CDR1 is SNHLY, CDR2 FYNNEI, per germline. Written as DNA, the CDR3 is TGTGCCACCCGTTCTACGGGGAACCAAGAGACCCAGTACTTC. Residues: CATRSTGNQETQYF. Full variable domain (rest looked up from reference TRBV2 and TRBJ2-5): EPEVTQTPSHQVTQMGQEVILRCVPISNHLYFYWYRQILGQKVEFLVSFYNNEISEKSEIFDDQFSVERPDGSNFTLKIRSTKLEDSAMYFCATRSTGNQETQYFGPGTRLLVL.

CDR3 sequence: CASTLGGDEQFF. The CDR3 DNA reads TGTGCCAGCACTCTCGGGGGGGATGAGCAGTTCTTC. The genes are TRBV3-1 (or the pseudogene TRBV3-2) and TRBJ2-1, with 8 bases identical to TRBD2. The ends lost 7 bases at V and 8 bases at J; junction bases unmatched: 4. CDR3 length: 12 amino acids. Germline V lookup: CDR1 LGHDT, CDR2 YNNKEL (reference sequence).

The rearrangement uses TRBV29-1 and TRBJ1-1, with a tentative D call TRBD1 (6 bases). Germline V lookup: CDR1 SQVTM, CDR2 ANQGSEA. CDR3 length equals 12 residues. The germline V and J ends were trimmed by 4 bases and 3 bases, with 9 bases remaining between them. Written as DNA, the CDR3 is TGCAGCGTTGTCGAGGGGGACACTGAAGCTTTCTTT. This sequence encodes CSVVEGDTEAFF.

The gene calls are TRBV28 and TRBJ2-2, with 8 nucleotides matching TRBD1. Germline loops: CDR1 MDHEN, CDR2 SYDVKM. The length of the CDR3 is 16 residues. V lost 1 base, J lost 1 base, and 2 bases stayed unmatched. Written as DNA, the CDR3 is TGTGCCAGCAGTTTATTTGGGACAGGGAACACCGGGGAGCTGTTTTTT. Encoded protein: CASSLFGTGNTGELFF.

V and J are TRBV27 and TRBJ2-7, with D hard to call. The CDR3 extends over 17 amino acids. V dropped 3 bases and J dropped 6 bases, with 24 bases sitting between them. Germline lookup yields CDR1 MNHEY and CDR2 SMNVEV (reference sequence). CDR3 residues: CASSFLPSSGLEGEQYF. The DNA for the CDR3 is TGTGCCAGCAGTTTCCTCCCGTCGTCAGGCCTTGAAGGCGAGCAGTACTTC.

The genes are TRBV5-1 and TRBJ1-2, with D hard to call. CDR3 length equals 16 residues. V was cut by 0 bases and J by 6 bases, with 18 bases left in between. Germline V lookup: CDR1 SGHRS, CDR2 YFSETQ. Written as DNA, the CDR3 is TGCGCCAGCAGCTTGGACCTCTCGGGAAGCACGAATGGCTACACCTTC. Translated, it gives CASSLDLSGSTNGYTF.

The rearrangement links TRBV7-3 to TRBJ2-6; 11 nucleotides agree with TRBD2. The CDR3 sequence is 21 residues long. Germline assignment: CDR1 SGHTA and CDR2 FQGTGA. V shed 5 bases, J shed 0 bases, and the junction held 15 bases outside the gene matches. DNA of the CDR3: TGTGCCAGCAGCCCAGGCGGGGCATTGACTAGCGGGGTCTCTGGGGCCAACGTCCTGACTTTC. Its translation: CASSPGGALTSGVSGANVLTF.

CDR3 protein: CASSYIGTSGNTIYF. The DNA of the CDR3 is TGTGCCAGCAGTTACATAGGGACTTCTGGAAACACCATATATTTT. This sequence joins TRBV6-5 and TRBJ1-3, with D perhaps TRBD1 (5 bases). The V gene lost 2 bases and the J gene lost 1 base, with 9 bases spanning the gap. Germline assignment: CDR1 MNHEY and CDR2 SVGAGI. The CDR3 extends over 15 amino acids.

The V call is TRBV5-8, the J call TRBJ1-5; D remains ambiguous. Germline V gives CDR1 SGHTS, CDR2 YDEGEE. Trimming shortened V by 0 bases and J by 0 bases, and 4 bases separated the two germline ends. The CDR3 totals 14 residues. CDR3 loop: CASSLAVSNQPQHF. As DNA, the CDR3 is TGTGCCAGCAGCTTGGCGGTTAGCAATCAGCCCCAGCATTTT.

The V and J genes are TRBV24-1 and TRBJ2-1; unclear D gene. Germline V lookup: CDR1 KGHDR, CDR2 SFDVKD. This CDR3 region has 14 residues. V lost 3 bases and J lost 6, with 11 bases in between. Here the CDR3 DNA reads TGTGCCACCAGTGATGACGGGTTCCCCAATGAGCAGTTCTTC. This codes for CATSDDGFPNEQFF.

Here the CDR3 DNA reads TGTGCCAGCAGTGAGAGGGCCCCCAAAAACATTCAGTACTTC. Translated, it gives CASSERAPKNIQYF. V usage is TRBV6-1 and J usage is TRBJ2-4; tentatively, D is TRBD2 (5 bases). This CDR3 contains 14 residues. CDR1 MNHNS and CDR2 SASEGT come from the germline V gene. Trimming took 3 bases from V and 2 from J, leaving 8 bases between them.

The rearrangement uses TRBV6-5 and TRBJ2-1; maybe TRBD1 (6 bases). The CDR3 is 15 residues long. The germline V and J ends were trimmed by 6 bases and 2 bases, with 14 bases remaining between them. Germline values: CDR1 MNHEY, CDR2 SVGAGI. CDR3 nucleotide sequence: TGTGCCAGCAGCCGGGCTCAGGGGACCTACAATGAGCAGTTCTTC. As protein: CASSRAQGTYNEQFF.

Only a few counts were recorded for this clone. J is TRBJ1-5 and V is TRBV12-3 or TRBV12-4; no definite D call. Trimming pared 6 bases from V and 6 bases from J, leaving 9 bases between. The CDR3 loop spans 12 amino acids. The CDR3 nucleotides read TGTGCCAGCAGCTTTTTGCGTCAGCCCCAGCATTTT. It specifies CASSFLRQPQHF.

The V gene is TRBV7-2, the J gene TRBJ2-3; 12 bases match TRBD2. CDR1 and CDR2 (germline): SGHTA, FQGNSA. The CDR3 totals 16 residues. Germline trimming cut 4 bases from V and 6 bases from J; bases unmatched to any gene: 8. DNA of the CDR3: TGTGCCAGCAGCTCCCTTACTAGCGGGGGGAGGGATACGCAGTATTTT. Its protein is CASSSLTSGGRDTQYF.

V gene TRBV9 combines with J gene TRBJ1-2; 8 bases are shared with TRBD1. The CDR3 totals 15 residues. Germline-derived CDR1 and CDR2 are SGDLS and YYNGEE. Germline trimming cut 3 bases from V and 5 bases from J; bases unmatched to any gene: 9. Written as DNA, the CDR3 is TGTGCCAGCAGCGCTACAGGGGGACTGCGGTATGGCTACACCTTC. This translates into CASSATGGLRYGYTF.

This chain joins TRBV2 and TRBJ2-1, with a tentative D call TRBD2 (6 bases). Germline values: CDR1 SNHLY, CDR2 FYNNEI. Deletions cut 7 bases from V and 5 bases from J, with 15 bases between. The CDR3 covers 14 residues. This CDR3 reads CASTRDSPDNEQFF. In DNA, the CDR3 is TGTGCCAGCACCCGGGACTCCCCTGACAATGAGCAGTTCTTC.

This clone was counted only a few times. This CDR3 reads CASSWTGNTGELFF. The CDR3 coding sequence is TGCGCCAGCAGCTGGACAGGGAACACCGGGGAGCTGTTTTTT. The gene calls are TRBV5-1 and TRBJ2-2, with TRBD1 matching 7 bases. This CDR3 contains 14 residues. The V segment lost 3 bases and the J segment 1 base; nucleotides outside the gene matches: 0. The germline CDR1 and CDR2 sequences are SGHRS and YFSETQ.

The V call is TRBV15, the J call TRBJ1-1, with D possibly being TRBD1 (6 bases). This CDR3 region has 14 residues. Trimming took 8 bases from V and 1 from J, leaving 14 bases between them. Germline V gene sequence: CDR1 LNHNV, CDR2 YYDKDF (reference sequence). CDR3 region: CATGMMDRNTEAFF. The CDR3, as DNA: TGTGCCACCGGAATGATGGACAGGAACACTGAAGCTTTCTTT.

V usage is TRBV19 and J usage is TRBJ2-4; 9 positions agree with TRBD2. In germline, CDR1 is LNHDA, CDR2 SQIVND (reference sequence). The ends lost 11 bases at V and 2 bases at J; junction bases unmatched: 7. This CDR3 comprises 14 residues. CDR3 sequence reads: CAAGGRASKNIQYF. As DNA, the CDR3 is TGTGCCGCGGGAGGGAGGGCCTCCAAAAACATTCAGTACTTC.

The rearrangement links TRBV2 to TRBJ2-7; 8 bases are shared with TRBD1. The V gene's germline CDR1 is SNHLY and CDR2 FYNNEI. The CDR3 has 15 residues. The V and J ends lost 1 base and 5 bases, in that order; junction bases with no gene match: 7. CDR3 protein: CASSEGRGRRNEQYF. The CDR3 DNA sequence: TGTGCCAGCAGTGAAGGCAGGGGGCGAAGGAACGAGCAGTACTTC.

The CDR3 DNA follows: TGTGCCAGCAGCCAAGAAGGCCGGCGGAGTGAAAAACTGTTTTTT. Translated: CASSQEGRRSEKLFF. This chain links TRBV3-1 (or the pseudogene TRBV3-2) with TRBJ1-4; D is unresolved. Trimming cost V 0 bases and J 7 bases, with 12 bases left between them. This CDR3 contains 15 residues. Germline V gives CDR1 LGHDT, CDR2 YNNKEL (reference sequence).

V and J are TRBV30 and TRBJ1-5; D unclear. Germline loops: CDR1 GTSNPN, CDR2 SVGIG (reference sequence). The CDR3 runs 13 residues. With 0 bases removed from V and 6 bases from J, the gap between germline ends came to 9 bases. The CDR3: CAWSVERFQPQHF. CDR3 in DNA: TGTGCCTGGAGTGTAGAGCGTTTTCAGCCCCAGCATTTT.

The chain combines TRBV9 with TRBJ1-2; 12 bases are shared with TRBD1. The V and J ends lost 4 bases and 5 bases, in that order; junction bases with no gene match: 6. The CDR3 is made up of 15 amino acids. Looked up from germline, CDR1 is SGDLS and CDR2 is YYNGEE. DNA for the CDR3: TGTGCCAGCAGCATTGGGACAGGGGGCAGGTATGGCTACACCTTC. This encodes CASSIGTGGRYGYTF.

In DNA, the CDR3 is TGTGCCAGTTTAGGACCAGGGGGTAAAGATAGCCTCCACTTT. This codes for CASLGPGGKDSLHF. The chain is built from TRBV28 and TRBJ1-6; 7 bases are a match to TRBD1. V lost 9 bases to trimming and J lost 15 bases; unmatched junction nucleotides: 17. Germline lookup yields CDR1 MDHEN and CDR2 SYDVKM. This CDR3 contains 14 residues.